A single sample is the source of the 26 T cell receptor beta chains below, sequenced in a study of cytomegalovirus exposure and HLA in healthy donors. Primers included in the PCR were 60 Vbeta and 13 Jbeta primers. TCRdb's copy holds only in-frame clones and misses some; the assay was immunoSEQ multiplex PCR. The sample has about 160,000 clones; 55% to 70% are singletons. Input material: PBMCs. The receptors shown here come from a woman aged 55 to 70 in good health and CMV-seropositive.

V usage is TRBV19 and J usage is TRBJ2-7; 9 bases map to TRBD1. Germline-derived CDR1 and CDR2 are LNHDA and SQIVND (reference sequence). Trimming took 2 bases from V and 1 from J; bases not matched to a gene: 6. The CDR3 contains 16 residues. The CDR3 DNA follows: TGTGCCAGTAGTATAAAGGGGACAGGGAATTCCTACGAGCAGTACTTC. Amino acid sequence: CASSIKGTGNSYEQYF.

The chain carries TRBV4-3 and TRBJ2-7, with 8 bases identical to TRBD1. The CDR3 covers 13 residues. The germline V gene encodes CDR1 LGHNA and CDR2 YSLEER. V shed 3 bases and J 7 bases; nucleotides not matched to a gene: 5. This CDR3 reads CASSQTGAREQYF. CDR3 bases: TGCGCCAGCAGCCAGACAGGGGCGAGGGAGCAGTACTTC.

V and J are TRBV9 and TRBJ1-4; 8 bases fit TRBD1. This CDR3 is 16 amino acids long. The V gene end was trimmed by 0 bases and the J gene end by 7 bases; junction bases not matched to a gene: 8. The V gene's germline CDR1 is SGDLS and CDR2 YYNGEE. The CDR3 coding sequence is TGTGCCAGCAGCGTAGATCAGGGGGCCGTCGGTGAAAAACTGTTTTTT. Amino acids: CASSVDQGAVGEKLFF.

This clone was observed a few times. The chain is built from TRBV5-1 and TRBJ2-3; D not certain. The CDR3 runs 12 residues. Per the germline V gene, CDR1 is SGHRS and CDR2 is YFSETQ. V gave up 2 bases and J gave up 4 bases, with 5 bases separating them. The CDR3 loop reads CASSFDSDTQYF. The CDR3 region has the DNA TGCGCCAGCAGCTTTGACTCAGATACGCAGTATTTT. The full variable domain, completed using reference TRBV5-1 and TRBJ2-3, is KAGVTQTPRYLIKTRGQQVTLSCSPISGHRSVSWYQQTPGQGLQFLFEYFSETQRNKGNFPGRFSGRQFSNSRSEMNVSTLELGDSALYLCASSFDSDTQYFGPGTRLTVL.

This chain uses TRBV28 with TRBJ1-1; a weak D match, TRBD1 (6 bases). Per germline, CDR1 MDHEN and CDR2 SYDVKM. The CDR3 has 15 amino acids. Between the trimmed V and J ends, which lost 5 bases and 1 base, there was a span of 14 bases. CDR3 residues: CASSLGGAPNTEAFF. The DNA of the CDR3 is TGTGCCAGCAGTCTAGGGGGGGCGCCGAACACTGAAGCTTTCTTT.

The chain is built from TRBV4-1 and TRBJ2-1, with D possibly being TRBD2 (6 bases). CDR1 is MGHRA and CDR2 is YSYEKL in the germline V gene. The CDR3 totals 16 residues. The V end was cut by 0 bases, the J end by 9 bases, with 18 bases between. The CDR3 coding sequence is TGCGCCAGCAGCCAAGAACTCGGAGGGCCACGCGGTGAGCAGTTCTTC. Its translation is CASSQELGGPRGEQFF.

This chain links TRBV7-8 with TRBJ2-1; 7 positions agree with TRBD2. Germline loops: CDR1 SGHVS, CDR2 FQNEAQ. CDR3 length: 16 residues. Losses at the gene ends were 5 bases for V and 4 bases for J; bases not matched to a gene: 11. The CDR3 loop is CASSHRRESAYNEQFF. The CDR3 coding sequence is TGTGCCAGCAGCCACCGGCGGGAGTCGGCGTACAATGAGCAGTTCTTC. The full variable domain, rest sourced from reference TRBV7-8 and TRBJ2-1, is GAGVSQSPRYKVAKRGQDVALRCDPISGHVSLFWYQQALGQGPEFLTYFQNEAQLDKSGLPSDRFFAERPEGSVSTLKIQRTQQEDSAVYLCASSHRRESAYNEQFFGPGTRLTVL.

This clone was detected once. Within the sample, other DNA sequences also encode this same CDR3. The rearrangement links TRBV14 to TRBJ2-1, with D tentatively TRBD2 (6 bases). The V end lost 4 bases, the J end lost 0 bases, and 16 bases lay between the germline ends. In germline, CDR1 is SGHDN, CDR2 FVKESK. This CDR3 is 17 amino acids long. DNA of the CDR3: TGTGCCAGCAGCCTACTTAGCGGAATCAACTCCTACAATGAGCAGTTCTTC. Translating it yields CASSLLSGINSYNEQFF.

This clone was seen a handful of times. The chain recombines TRBV5-5 with TRBJ1-4; tentatively, D is TRBD1 (5 bases). The ends were cut back, 4 bases at V and 4 bases at J, with 14 bases in the middle. Germline assignment: CDR1 SGHKS and CDR2 YYEKEE (reference sequence). The length of the CDR3 is 15 residues. CDR3 protein: CASSPQGWGNEKLFF. CDR3 nucleotides: TGTGCCAGCAGCCCCCAGGGTTGGGGTAATGAAAAACTGTTTTTT.

This clone came up once. V and J are TRBV28 and TRBJ1-2; tentatively, D is TRBD1 (5 bases). V was pared by 7 bases and J by 2 bases, with 11 bases between. The germline gives CDR1 MDHEN, CDR2 SYDVKM. The CDR3 loop spans 13 amino acids. The CDR3 spells CASKEGPNYGYTF. The CDR3 DNA follows: TGTGCCAGCAAGGAGGGGCCGAACTATGGCTACACCTTC.

The J gene is TRBJ2-2, the V gene TRBV28; D may be TRBD1 (6 bases). Germline V lookup: CDR1 MDHEN, CDR2 SYDVKM. V lost 8 bases and J 5 bases, leaving 18 bases between the germline ends. There are 15 residues in the CDR3. The CDR3 spells CASSSPGALTGELFF. DNA for the CDR3: TGTGCCAGCTCCTCCCCAGGGGCACTTACCGGGGAGCTGTTTTTT.

Comment on this clone: One end of the junction varies from germline; a read error may be responsible. This chain links TRBV7-9 with TRBJ1-1, with 9 bases that match TRBD1. The CDR3 contains 12 residues. The germline V gene has CDR1 SEHNR and CDR2 FQNEAQ (reference sequence). CDR3 in amino acids: CSSSSRDRDAFF. CDR3 DNA sequence: TGTTCCAGCAGCTCTCGGGACAGGGATGCTTTCTTT. Variable domain in full (rest from reference TRBV7-9 and TRBJ1-1): DTGVSQNPRHKITKRGQNVTFRCDPISEHNRLYWYRQTLGQGPEFLTYFQNEAQLEKSRLLSDRFSAERPKGSFSTLEIQRTEQGDSAMYLCSSSSRDRDAFFGQGTRLTVV.

The chain recombines TRBV10-1 with TRBJ1-5; D might be TRBD1 (5 bases). Germline V gene sequence: CDR1 WNHNN, CDR2 SYGVQD (reference sequence). Between the trimmed V and J ends, which lost 7 bases and 0 bases, there was a span of 19 bases. The CDR3 contains 17 residues. In nucleotides, the CDR3 is TGCGCCAGCAACCTCTCACAGGAACTTTATAGCAATCAGCCCCAGCATTTT. Amino acid sequence: CASNLSQELYSNQPQHF.

This clone showed up just a few times. The chain joins TRBV4-3 to TRBJ2-1; tentative D call: TRBD2 (6 bases). V lost 1 base, J lost 11 bases, and 12 bases lay in between. Looked up from germline, CDR1 is LGHNA and CDR2 is YSLEER. The CDR3 sequence is 13 residues long. The CDR3, as DNA: TGCGCCAGCAGCCAAGTGGCGGGACCCAAGCAGTTCTTC. Translated: CASSQVAGPKQFF.

The sample holds a few counts of this clone. The rearrangement links TRBV28 to TRBJ1-4, with 10 bases aligning to TRBD1. Germline CDR1 MDHEN, CDR2 SYDVKM. CDR3 length: 18 residues. The V and J ends lost 6 bases and 1 base, in that order; junction bases with no gene match: 11. The CDR3 here is CASSSKRQGAGTNEKLFF. DNA of the CDR3: TGTGCCAGCAGCTCGAAACGACAGGGGGCAGGAACTAATGAAAAACTGTTTTTT.

This clone appeared a few times. This chain uses TRBV6-6 with TRBJ2-3; TRBD2 might be the D (7 bases). The CDR3 extends over 15 amino acids. Trimming removed 6 bases at V and 4 bases at J, with 17 bases between. Germline loops: CDR1 MNHNY, CDR2 SVGAGI (reference sequence). The CDR3 DNA reads as TGTGCCAGCAGGGAGAACCGCGGGGGCGCAGATACGCAGTATTTT. This gives the protein CASRENRGGADTQYF.

The gene calls are TRBV4-3 and TRBJ2-7; 7 positions agree with TRBD2. J gave up 3 bases and V 0 bases, and 8 bases lay outside the gene matches. This CDR3 is built from 16 residues. The germline V gene has CDR1 LGHNA and CDR2 YSLEER. The CDR3 DNA sequence: TGCGCCAGCAGCCAAGATTCGGCGGGGGAGGGCTACGAGCAGTACTTC. Translated: CASSQDSAGEGYEQYF.

CDR3 nucleotide sequence: TGTGCCAGCACACTGGGGACAGGCCCCCAAGAGACCCAGTACTTC. Encoded protein: CASTLGTGPQETQYF. The J gene is TRBJ2-5, the V gene TRBV9, with TRBD1 identical over 8 bases. The CDR3 is 15 residues long. After removal of 6 bases from V and 1 base from J, the junction contained 8 bases not matched to a gene. Germline V gene sequence: CDR1 SGDLS, CDR2 YYNGEE.

Only one count was recorded for this clone. The chain has TRBV7-8 and TRBJ2-7, with 10 bases identical to TRBD2. Germline loops: CDR1 SGHVS, CDR2 FQNEAQ. The CDR3 is 16 residues long. V lost 0 bases and J lost 0; bases outside the gene matches: 2. CDR3 sequence reads: CASSLAASGSSYEQYF. The CDR3 region has the DNA TGTGCCAGCAGCTTAGCGGCTAGCGGGAGCTCCTACGAGCAGTACTTC.

The V gene is TRBV9, the J gene TRBJ2-5; a weak D match, TRBD2 (6 bases). Germline CDR1 is SGDLS and CDR2 is YYNGEE. CDR3 length: 13 residues. V was cut by 3 bases and J by 11 bases, with 17 bases left in between. CDR3 in amino acids: CASSDGTRREQYF. For the CDR3, the DNA is TGTGCCAGCAGCGATGGGACCCGACGGGAGCAGTACTTC.

A few counts support this clone. The rearrangement links TRBV27 to TRBJ2-1, with a tentative D call TRBD1 (6 bases). V was clipped by 4 bases and J by 7 bases, with 14 bases between them. The CDR3 is made up of 14 amino acids. Germline CDR1 MNHEY, CDR2 SMNVEV (reference sequence). CDR3 loop: CASSSFTRGNEQFF. The CDR3 nucleotides read TGTGCCAGCAGTTCCTTCACCAGGGGAAATGAGCAGTTCTTC.

This clone was seen just once. The chain carries TRBV7-3 and TRBJ2-3, with TRBD2 matching 11 bases. The V segment lost 3 bases and the J segment 0 bases; nucleotides outside the gene matches: 2. The length of the CDR3 is 16 residues. Germline V gives CDR1 SGHTA, CDR2 FQGTGA. The CDR3 bases are TGTGCCAGCAGCTTCGGACTAGCGGGTAGCACAGATACGCAGTATTTT. It translates to CASSFGLAGSTDTQYF. Variable domain in full (rest from reference TRBV7-3 and TRBJ2-3): GAGVSQTPSNKVTEKGKYVELRCDPISGHTALYWYRQSLGQGPEFLIYFQGTGAADDSGLPNDRFFAVRPEGSVSTLKIQRTERGDSAVYLCASSFGLAGSTDTQYFGPGTRLTVL.

The gene calls are TRBV10-3 and TRBJ2-5; perhaps TRBD1 as D (5 bases). Germline V gives CDR1 ENHRY, CDR2 SYGVKD. This CDR3 is built from 13 residues. The V end was cut by 6 bases, the J end by 1 base, with 9 bases between. CDR3 amino acids: CAIRTDTQETQYF. In nucleotides, the CDR3 is TGTGCCATCAGGACAGACACCCAAGAGACCCAGTACTTC.

This clone is a singleton in its sample. The chain combines TRBV5-1 with TRBJ1-1; 8 bases align to TRBD1. Germline-derived CDR1 and CDR2 are SGHRS and YFSETQ. The length of the CDR3 is 16 residues. V lost 0 bases and J lost 3; bases outside the gene matches: 7. CDR3 sequence: CASSLGSGGGYTEAFF. The CDR3 coding sequence is TGCGCCAGCAGCTTGGGTTCAGGGGGCGGGTACACTGAAGCTTTCTTT.

This clone has just a few counts. The CDR3, as DNA: TGTGCCAGTAGTACGCAAGTGGGACAGGGATTCGGGCAGCCCCAGCATTTT. Translation: CASSTQVGQGFGQPQHF. The rearrangement joins TRBV19 to TRBJ1-5; 9 bases map to TRBD1. The CDR3 contains 17 residues. Germline loops: CDR1 LNHDA, CDR2 SQIVND (reference sequence). V shed 4 bases, J shed 7 bases, and the junction held 14 bases outside the gene matches.

This clone has more than one count but fewer than ten. The J gene is TRBJ1-1, the V gene TRBV7-3; D gene uncertain. This CDR3 has 13 amino acids. V was trimmed by 3 bases and J by 3 bases, leaving 8 bases between them. Germline assignment: CDR1 SGHTA and CDR2 FQGTGA. In nucleotides, the CDR3 is TGTGCCAGCAGCTTTTCGTTAGACACTGAAGCTTTCTTT. Translating it yields CASSFSLDTEAFF.